One and the same sample provided the 28 T cell receptor beta chains below, sequenced in a study of blood T cells in healthy people across ages. Alongside a J-beta primer mix, a sample-barcoded 5' primer served in a second PCR lasting about 7 to 11 cycles. One entry per CDR3 protein, called by TCRdb with MiXCR from the 5' RACE reads. Here the sample spans hundreds of thousands of distinct CDR3 sequences, roughly 34% being singletons. The sequenced sample consisted of blood. The source is a man in his late teens or twenties in good health.

The V call is TRBV4-3, the J call TRBJ2-2; 12 nucleotides agree with TRBD2. Per the germline V gene, CDR1 is LGHNA and CDR2 is YSLEER. CDR3 length equals 18 residues. With 4 bases clipped from V and 5 bases from J, the junction kept 11 bases outside the gene matches. CDR3 amino acids: CASSPRLAGATRTGELFF. In DNA form, the CDR3 reads TGCGCCAGCAGCCCCAGACTAGCGGGGGCGACACGGACCGGGGAGCTGTTTTTT.

A few counts support this clonotype. The chain carries TRBV29-1 and TRBJ2-3; 9 bases match TRBD2. J was trimmed by 1 base and V by 4 bases; bases with no gene match: 0. In germline, CDR1 is SQVTM, CDR2 ANQGSEA. The CDR3 totals 13 residues. CDR3 amino acids: CSVGTSGTDTQYF. The CDR3 DNA sequence: TGCAGCGTTGGGACTAGCGGCACAGATACGCAGTATTTT.

The rearrangement links TRBV9 to TRBJ2-1, with TRBD1 identical over 9 bases. This CDR3 region has 14 residues. V trimming: 0 bases; J trimming: 6 bases; junction bases outside the gene matches: 1. Per germline, CDR1 SGDLS and CDR2 YYNGEE. The CDR3 loop reads CASSVEQGANEQFF. The DNA of the CDR3 is TGTGCCAGCAGCGTAGAACAGGGGGCCAATGAGCAGTTCTTC.

The chain employs TRBV5-1 and TRBJ2-5, with D uncertain. Germline V lookup: CDR1 SGHRS, CDR2 YFSETQ. This CDR3 spans 13 amino acids. Trimming took 1 base from V and 5 from J, leaving 9 bases between them. In DNA, the CDR3 is TGCGCCAGCAGCTTGAGCCCGGTGGAGACCCAGTACTTC. Amino acid sequence: CASSLSPVETQYF.

A few counts support this clonotype. The chain joins TRBV11-3 to TRBJ2-3; 15 bases are a match to TRBD2. Losses at the gene ends were 5 bases for V and 5 bases for J; bases not matched to a gene: 5. The germline V gene has CDR1 SGHNT and CDR2 YENEEA. The length of the CDR3 is 16 residues. The CDR3 DNA sequence: TGTGCCAGCAGCAGGACTAGCGGGGGGGCGGTAGATACGCAGTATTTT. This codes for CASSRTSGGAVDTQYF.

This clonotype was seen a few times. A much larger clone lies a single base off, so this may be a read error. The V gene is TRBV4-1, the J gene TRBJ2-7; 7 nucleotides line up with TRBD1. Losses at the gene ends were 2 bases for V and 5 bases for J; bases not matched to a gene: 3. Germline V gives CDR1 MGHRA, CDR2 YSYEKL. This CDR3 has 13 residues. The CDR3 DNA is TGCGCCAGCAGCCAAACGACAGGGAACGAGCAGTACTTC. Translation: CASSQTTGNEQYF.

The J gene is TRBJ1-1, the V gene TRBV3-1; a weak D match, TRBD1 (5 bases). This CDR3 comprises 14 residues. V lost 3 bases and J lost 1, with 9 bases in between. The germline gives CDR1 LGHDT, CDR2 YNNKEL (reference sequence). The CDR3 reads CASSQTVSNTEAFF. The CDR3 nucleotides read TGTGCCAGCAGCCAGACAGTATCGAACACTGAAGCTTTCTTT.

This clonotype was found many times. The chain has TRBV4-2 and TRBJ2-3; TRBD1 matches at 11 bases. Per the germline V gene, CDR1 is LGHNA and CDR2 is YNFKEQ. The CDR3 loop spans 17 amino acids. The junction had 5 bases not matched to a gene; V was cut back by 2 bases and J by 1 base. As DNA, the CDR3 is TGTGCCAGCAGCCAAAGGGACAGGGGGTACGGCACAGATACGCAGTATTTT. Amino acid sequence: CASSQRDRGYGTDTQYF.

This chain connects TRBV7-9 to TRBJ1-1; 7 nucleotides line up with TRBD1. V shed 0 bases and J 5 bases; nucleotides not matched to a gene: 12. The CDR3 runs to 17 residues. Looked up from germline, CDR1 is SEHNR and CDR2 is FQNEAQ (reference sequence). CDR3 coding DNA: TGTGCCAGCAGCTTAGCGCTGGCAGGGGGGAGGAGGACTGAAGCTTTCTTT. This encodes CASSLALAGGRRTEAFF.

This clonotype was seen many times. The V call is TRBV7-6, the J call TRBJ1-4; 8 positions agree with TRBD1. The CDR3 runs to 14 residues. The germline CDR1 and CDR2 sequences are SGHVS and FNYEAQ. V lost 5 bases to trimming and J lost 4 bases; unmatched junction nucleotides: 3. CDR3 region: CASSKGQGNEKLFF. For the CDR3, the DNA is TGTGCCAGCAGCAAAGGACAGGGTAATGAAAAACTGTTTTTT.

V and J are TRBV10-3 and TRBJ2-3; D perhaps matches TRBD1 (6 bases). In germline, CDR1 is ENHRY, CDR2 SYGVKD. V was clipped by 3 bases and J by 1 base, with 11 bases between them. CDR3 length equals 15 residues. The CDR3 protein is CAISDGQRGTDTQYF. As DNA, the CDR3 is TGTGCCATCAGTGACGGACAGAGAGGCACAGATACGCAGTATTTT.

This rearrangement joins TRBV2 to TRBJ1-2; TRBD1 might be the D (6 bases). This CDR3 has 11 residues. In germline, CDR1 is SNHLY, CDR2 FYNNEI. Trimming stripped 8 bases from V and 4 bases from J, with 8 bases between. CDR3 nucleotide sequence: TGTGCCAGCGAAGGGGGCTATGGCTACACCTTC. Translating it yields CASEGGYGYTF.

V is TRBV12-3 or TRBV12-4 and J is TRBJ2-2; D is uncertain. There are 16 residues in the CDR3. Trimming removed 5 bases from V and 0 bases from J, with 13 bases in between. CDR3 nucleotides: TGTGCCAGCAGTCCACAACCGGAGACGAACACCGGGGAGCTGTTTTTT. Amino acid sequence: CASSPQPETNTGELFF.

The rearrangement joins TRBV11-2 to TRBJ1-5, with a tentative D call TRBD1 (5 bases). Germline CDR1 SGHAT, CDR2 FQNNGV. Trimming took off 5 bases at V and 2 bases at J, with 16 bases between the two ends. CDR3 length equals 16 residues. CDR3 in DNA: TGTGCCAGCAGCCCGTATGGGGCAAGTGGCAATCAGCCCCAGCATTTT. Its protein product is CASSPYGASGNQPQHF. The full variable domain, rest sourced from reference TRBV11-2 and TRBJ1-5, is EAGVAQSPRYKIIEKRQSVAFWCNPISGHATLYWYQQILGQGPKLLIQFQNNGVVDDSQLPKDRFSAERLKGVDSTLKIQPAKLEDSAVYLCASSPYGASGNQPQHFGDGTRLSIL.

This clonotype appeared a few times. The gene calls are TRBV6-1 and TRBJ2-3; 12 bases line up with TRBD2. V was clipped by 6 bases and J by 1 base; unmatched bases: 14. The germline CDR1 and CDR2 sequences are MNHNS and SASEGT. This CDR3 region has 19 residues. CDR3 residues: CASSPTSGGRAGRTDTQYF. The DNA for the CDR3 is TGTGCCAGCAGCCCGACTAGCGGGGGAAGAGCCGGCCGCACAGATACGCAGTATTTT.

The rearrangement links TRBV4-3 to TRBJ2-2; tentatively, D is TRBD1 (6 bases). Germline lookup yields CDR1 LGHNA and CDR2 YSLEER. V lost 5 bases, J lost 1 base, and 11 bases lay in between. This CDR3 comprises 15 residues. Written as DNA, the CDR3 is TGCGCCAGCAGCTGGGGGCGAAAGAACACCGGGGAGCTGTTTTTT. It codes for CASSWGRKNTGELFF.

This clonotype was seen just once. This chain links TRBV4-3 with TRBJ1-2; no definite D call. The ends were cut back, 1 base at V and 3 bases at J, with 12 bases in the middle. This CDR3 comprises 15 residues. Germline assignment: CDR1 LGHNA and CDR2 YSLEER. The CDR3 nucleotides read TGCGCCAGCAGCCAAGGAAGAGGAGTAGACTATGGCTACACCTTC. Translated: CASSQGRGVDYGYTF.

This clonotype showed up just a few times. The chain combines TRBV6-5 with TRBJ2-1; 7 bases line up with TRBD2. The V segment lost 5 bases and the J segment 4 bases; nucleotides outside the gene matches: 8. CDR3 length: 15 residues. Germline assignment: CDR1 MNHEY and CDR2 SVGAGI. CDR3 sequence (DNA): TGTGCCAGCAGTGAAACCGGGACTACTTACAATGAGCAGTTCTTC. Amino acid sequence: CASSETGTTYNEQFF.

The V and J genes are TRBV4-2 and TRBJ2-1, with D tentatively TRBD1 (5 bases). Trimming removed 2 bases at V and 4 bases at J, with 12 bases between. Germline CDR1 reads LGHNA; CDR2 reads YNFKEQ. The CDR3 length is 15 residues. CDR3 in DNA: TGTGCCAGCAGCCAATTAACAGGACCATACAATGAGCAGTTCTTC. Amino acid sequence: CASSQLTGPYNEQFF.

A single count supports this clonotype. This chain links TRBV4-3 with TRBJ2-7; D unresolved. The last part of the DNA fits TRBJ2-5 better; the J call may be wrong. Per germline, CDR1 LGHNA and CDR2 YSLEER. This CDR3 is 15 amino acids long. The CDR3 nucleotides are TGCGCCAGCAGCCAAGATAGCCTGAACACGGAGACCCAGTACTTC. Protein product: CASSQDSLNTETQYF.

This clonotype was seen repeatedly, ten times or more. The V and J genes are TRBV7-9 and TRBJ2-7; no definite D call. V shed 1 base and J shed 0 bases, with 10 bases lying between them. The V gene's germline CDR1 is SEHNR and CDR2 FQNEAQ (reference sequence). The CDR3 sequence is 15 residues long. This chain's CDR3 is CASSLDYSSSYEQYF. CDR3 in DNA: TGTGCCAGCAGCTTAGATTACTCCAGCTCCTACGAGCAGTACTTC.

In this sample, this clonotype turned up a few times. The J gene is TRBJ2-5, the V gene TRBV7-3, with D perhaps TRBD1 (5 bases). The CDR3 sequence is 15 residues long. Trimming removed 5 bases at V and 7 bases at J, with 20 bases between. Germline V gives CDR1 SGHTA, CDR2 FQGTGA. CDR3 sequence: CASSPSPKPGSTQYF. DNA for the CDR3: TGTGCCAGCAGCCCGTCGCCTAAACCAGGGTCGACCCAGTACTTC.

A single count supports this clonotype. A much more abundant neighbour one base away suggests this may be a read error. The CDR3 loop reads CASSQDPWASAGTGDNEQYF. CDR3 in DNA: TGCGCCAGCAGCCAAGATCCGTGGGCAAGTGCCGGGACAGGGGACAATGAGCAGTACTTC. The V call is TRBV4-3, the J call TRBJ2-5; 10 positions match TRBD1. Germline assignment: CDR1 LGHNA and CDR2 YSLEER. V was pared by 0 bases and J by 11 bases, with 24 bases of the junction left unmatched. The CDR3 contains 20 residues.

This clonotype appeared many times. The CDR3 protein is CSAGAGTELGETQYF. The CDR3 DNA sequence: TGCAGTGCGGGAGCGGGGACGGAACTTGGGGAGACCCAGTACTTC. This chain joins TRBV20-1 and TRBJ2-5; 7 bases are a match to TRBD2. Trimming took 6 bases from V and 5 from J; bases not matched to a gene: 15. CDR3 length: 15 residues. CDR1 and CDR2 (germline): DFQATT, SNEGSKA (reference sequence).

Worth noting for this clonotype: Just one base apart from a much larger clone, this may be a read error. The chain couples TRBV10-3 to TRBJ2-7; D is perhaps TRBD2 (6 bases). The CDR3 has 14 amino acids. Trimming cost V 4 bases and J 7 bases, with 17 bases left between them. Germline CDR1 is ENHRY and CDR2 is SYGVKD. The CDR3 loop is CAISAEGLYNEQYF. CDR3 nucleotide sequence: TGTGCCATCAGTGCGGAGGGGCTCTACAATGAGCAGTACTTC.

This clonotype has just a few counts. The chain employs TRBV27 and TRBJ1-4; a possible D gene is TRBD1 (6 bases). Trimming pared 1 base from V and 7 bases from J, leaving 13 bases between. This CDR3 region has 15 residues. Germline V gives CDR1 MNHEY, CDR2 SMNVEV (reference sequence). The CDR3 reads CASSLWAGGAEKLFF. For the CDR3, the DNA is TGTGCCAGCAGTTTATGGGCCGGGGGGGCTGAAAAACTGTTTTTT.

This clonotype was observed many times. The chain employs TRBV20-1 and TRBJ2-7; 7 bases map to TRBD1. The J segment lost 1 base and the V segment lost 4 bases, leaving 1 base of the junction unmatched. CDR3 length: 12 amino acids. Germline-derived CDR1 and CDR2 are DFQATT and SNEGSKA (reference sequence). This chain's CDR3 is CSAMTGSYEQYF. CDR3 coding DNA: TGCAGTGCTATGACAGGGTCCTACGAGCAGTACTTC.

J is TRBJ2-1 and V is TRBV14, with D possibly called TRBD1 or TRBD2 (6 bases each). V dropped 0 bases and J dropped 6 bases, with 15 bases sitting between them. Germline V gene sequence: CDR1 SGHDN, CDR2 FVKESK. The CDR3 has 16 amino acids. The CDR3 DNA reads as TGTGCCAGCAGCCAAGATCCAGGGGCGGGAAGCAATGAGCAGTTCTTC. Translated, it gives CASSQDPGAGSNEQFF.